This is a list of T cell receptor beta chains from one sample in a study of T cells in localized non-small cell lung cancer. The assay was immunoSEQ multiplex PCR, and TCRdb's table has in-frame clones only and misses some. The sample lists 70,000 to 100,000 clones, around 81% occurring once. This specimen was peripheral blood, taken before any cancer treatment. The receptors stem from a female donor aged 60 or older with stage I lung adenocarcinoma. CDR3s include the opening cysteine and the closing phenylalanine or tryptophan. The D gene is left open where the match is weak. Clone sizes are given selectively: once, few, many, or a class where the clone is expanded.

clone size: few
V gene: TRBV5-4
J gene: TRBJ1-1
D gene: -
CDR3 DNA: TGTGCCAGCAGCGGCCATGGTGCGAGGAACACTGAAGCTTTCTTT
CDR3 protein: CASSGHGARNTEAFF

clone size: -
V gene: TRBV5-1
J gene: TRBJ1-2
D gene: TRBD1
CDR3 DNA: TGCGCCAGCAGCTCGGGACAGACACATGGCTACACCTTC
CDR3 protein: CASSSGQTHGYTF

clone size: -
V gene: TRBV19
J gene: TRBJ2-3
D gene: TRBD2
CDR3 DNA: TGTGCCAGTAGTAAAGACAAGCGGGGGACAGATACGCAGTATTTT
CDR3 protein: CASSKDKRGTDTQYF

clone size: -
V gene: TRBV28
J gene: TRBJ1-1
D gene: TRBD1
CDR3 DNA: TGTGCCAGCAGTGACAGGGGGCGACGGTTGAACACTGAAGCTTTCTTT
CDR3 protein: CASSDRGRRLNTEAFF

clone size: -
V gene: TRBV9
J gene: TRBJ2-3
D gene: -
CDR3 DNA: TGTGCCAGCAGCGTAGATTCGGGGTTAGCAGGCACAGATACGCAGTATTTT
CDR3 protein: CASSVDSGLAGTDTQYF

clone size: -
V gene: TRBV18
J gene: TRBJ1-1
D gene: -
CDR3 DNA: TGTGCCAGCTCACGTCCAGGGATCACTGAAGCTTTCTTT
CDR3 protein: CASSRPGITEAFF

clone size: -
V gene: TRBV19
J gene: TRBJ2-7
D gene: TRBD1
CDR3 DNA: TGTGCCAGTAGCCCCGGGACAGTCGCCTACGAGCAGTACTTC
CDR3 protein: CASSPGTVAYEQYF

clone size: -
V gene: TRBV5-1
J gene: TRBJ1-4
D gene: -
CDR3 DNA: TGCGCCAGCAGCCCAGAGGTTCGCGAAAAACTGTTTTTT
CDR3 protein: CASSPEVREKLFF

clone size: -
V gene: TRBV25-1
J gene: TRBJ1-4
D gene: TRBD1
CDR3 DNA: TGTGCCAGCAGTGATGGGACAGGGGTGGGGGAGTCTAATGAAAAACTGTTTTTT
CDR3 protein: CASSDGTGVGESNEKLFF

clone size: -
V gene: TRBV28
J gene: TRBJ2-7
D gene: TRBD1
CDR3 DNA: TGTGCCAGCAGTTTAGGGGGACAGGGCTACGAGCAGTACTTC
CDR3 protein: CASSLGGQGYEQYF

clone size: -
V gene: TRBV30
J gene: TRBJ1-6
D gene: -
CDR3 DNA: TGTGCCTGGAGCAGGGTTGATGTCTCACCCCTCCACTTT
CDR3 protein: CAWSRVDVSPLHF

clone size: -
V gene: TRBV19
J gene: TRBJ1-1
D gene: -
CDR3 DNA: TGTGCCAGTAGGATGGGACCCTCGGCTGAAGCTTTCTTT
CDR3 protein: CASRMGPSAEAFF

clone size: -
V gene: TRBV7-8
J gene: TRBJ2-1
D gene: -
CDR3 DNA: TGTGCCAGCAAGGGGGGATCCTACAATGAGCAGTTCTTC
CDR3 protein: CASKGGSYNEQFF

clone size: few
V gene: TRBV6-1
J gene: TRBJ1-5
D gene: -
CDR3 DNA: TGTGCCAGCAGCTTCCAGGACCGTGGCAATCAGCCCCAGCATTTT
CDR3 protein: CASSFQDRGNQPQHF

clone size: -
V gene: TRBV7-8
J gene: TRBJ1-2
D gene: TRBD1
CDR3 DNA: TGTGCCAGCAGCGTTCGAACAGGGGCAAGTGGCTACACCTTC
CDR3 protein: CASSVRTGASGYTF

clone size: -
V gene: TRBV5-6
J gene: TRBJ1-5
D gene: TRBD1
CDR3 DNA: TGTGCCAGCAGCTTCCAGGGGGCCCATCAGCCCCAGCATTTT
CDR3 protein: CASSFQGAHQPQHF

clone size: -
V gene: TRBV7-2
J gene: TRBJ2-1
D gene: TRBD2
CDR3 DNA: TGTGCCAGCAGCTCAGGACTAGCTGGGAGCTCCTACAATGAGCAGTTCTTC
CDR3 protein: CASSSGLAGSSYNEQFF

clone size: -
V gene: TRBV19
J gene: TRBJ1-5
D gene: -
CDR3 DNA: TGTGCCAGTAGTATGAAGGAGGGGCGAAGGGGCAATCAGCCCCAGCATTTT
CDR3 protein: CASSMKEGRRGNQPQHF

clone size: -
V gene: TRBV5-6
J gene: TRBJ1-4
D gene: -
CDR3 DNA: TGTGCCAGCAGCTTGCCGACAGCCAGGGATGAAAAACTGTTTTTT
CDR3 protein: CASSLPTARDEKLFF

clone size: -
V gene: TRBV12-5
J gene: TRBJ2-7
D gene: -
CDR3 DNA: TGTGCTAGTGGTTTGGTACGGGGGAACGAGCAGTACTTC
CDR3 protein: CASGLVRGNEQYF

clone size: -
V gene: TRBV15
J gene: TRBJ2-1
D gene: TRBD2
CDR3 DNA: TGTGCCACCAGCAGATACGCGGGGGGTAAGGACAATGAGCAGTTCTTC
CDR3 protein: CATSRYAGGKDNEQFF

clone size: -
V gene: TRBV7-8
J gene: TRBJ1-5
D gene: -
CDR3 DNA: TGTGCCAGCAGCCTACAACAGAGCAATCAGCCCCAGCATTTT
CDR3 protein: CASSLQQSNQPQHF

clone size: few
V gene: TRBV5-6
J gene: TRBJ1-1
D gene: -
CDR3 DNA: TGTGCCAGCAGCTTGGGAAAGATACCAAACACTGAAGCTTTCTTT
CDR3 protein: CASSLGKIPNTEAFF

clone size: -
V gene: TRBV7-9
J gene: TRBJ1-4
D gene: -
CDR3 DNA: TGTGCCAGCAGTACGGATTTAACTAATGAAAAACTGTTTTTT
CDR3 protein: CASSTDLTNEKLFF

clone size: -
V gene: TRBV4-3
J gene: TRBJ2-3
D gene: -
CDR3 DNA: TGCGCCAGCAGCCAAGATATGGTCGTGGGGGCCGGAAGCACAGATACGCAGTATTTT
CDR3 protein: CASSQDMVVGAGSTDTQYF

clone size: -
V gene: TRBV6-5
J gene: TRBJ2-5
D gene: -
CDR3 DNA: TGTGCCAGCAGTCCCCCGGGATCCCAAGAGACCCAGTACTTC
CDR3 protein: CASSPPGSQETQYF

clone size: -
V gene: TRBV30
J gene: TRBJ2-1
D gene: -
CDR3 DNA: TGTGCCTGGAGCTCAGGGCACTACAATGAGCAGTTCTTC
CDR3 protein: CAWSSGHYNEQFF

clone size: -
V gene: TRBV27
J gene: TRBJ1-3
D gene: TRBD1
CDR3 DNA: TGTGCCAGCAGTTTATCTGGACAGGGCAACACCATATATTTT
CDR3 protein: CASSLSGQGNTIYF

clone size: once
V gene: TRBV13
J gene: TRBJ1-4
D gene: -
CDR3 DNA: TGTGCCAGCAGCAACCAGGGTCTGGATGAAAAACTGTTTTTT
CDR3 protein: CASSNQGLDEKLFF

clone size: few
V gene: TRBV7-8
J gene: TRBJ1-6
D gene: -
CDR3 DNA: TGTGCCAGCAGCCGCAAGCGTTATTCACCCCTCCACTTT
CDR3 protein: CASSRKRYSPLHF

clone size: -
V gene: TRBV6-1
J gene: TRBJ1-5
D gene: -
CDR3 DNA: TGTGCCAGCAGGACGGGGCCCAATCAGCCCCAGCATTTT
CDR3 protein: CASRTGPNQPQHF

clone size: -
V gene: TRBV19
J gene: TRBJ2-4
D gene: -
CDR3 DNA: TGTGCCAGTAGTATAGGGGGGCGGAAAAACATTCAGTACTTC
CDR3 protein: CASSIGGRKNIQYF

clone size: -
V gene: TRBV10-3
J gene: TRBJ1-3
D gene: -
CDR3 DNA: TGTGCCACCTTGGCCCCTCTCCGGAACACCATATATTTT
CDR3 protein: CATLAPLRNTIYF

clone size: many
V gene: TRBV5-4
J gene: TRBJ2-5
D gene: -
CDR3 DNA: TGTGCCAGCAAGGACTCAAGGGAAGAGACCCAGTACTTC
CDR3 protein: CASKDSREETQYF

clone size: -
V gene: TRBV7-9
J gene: TRBJ2-3
D gene: -
CDR3 DNA: TGTGCCAGCAGCTTTCTCTTGACAGATACGCAGTATTTT
CDR3 protein: CASSFLLTDTQYF

clone size: -
V gene: TRBV5-1
J gene: TRBJ1-1
D gene: -
CDR3 DNA: TGCGCCAGCAGCTTATGGGGTCCCACTGAAGCTTTCTTT
CDR3 protein: CASSLWGPTEAFF

clone size: -
V gene: TRBV5-1
J gene: TRBJ1-2
D gene: TRBD1
CDR3 DNA: TGCGCCAGCAGCTTGTACAACCCGGGACAGGACTATGGCTACACCTTC
CDR3 protein: CASSLYNPGQDYGYTF

clone size: few
V gene: TRBV5-1
J gene: TRBJ1-2
D gene: -
CDR3 DNA: TGCGCCAGCAGCTTAACGGACAGCTATGGCTACACCTTC
CDR3 protein: CASSLTDSYGYTF

clone size: few
V gene: TRBV6-5
J gene: TRBJ1-2
D gene: -
CDR3 DNA: TGTGCCAGCAGTCTACAGGGTGCTAACTATGGCTACACCTTC
CDR3 protein: CASSLQGANYGYTF

clone size: few
V gene: TRBV27
J gene: TRBJ1-1
D gene: TRBD1
CDR3 DNA: TGTGCCAGCAGCCGTATATCAGGGGGCCTCACTGAAGCTTTCTTT
CDR3 protein: CASSRISGGLTEAFF

clone size: -
V gene: TRBV5-1
J gene: TRBJ1-3
D gene: TRBD1
CDR3 DNA: TGCGCCAGCAGCTTGGACAGGGGCGGAAACACCATATATTTT
CDR3 protein: CASSLDRGGNTIYF

clone size: -
V gene: TRBV28
J gene: TRBJ1-2
D gene: TRBD1
CDR3 DNA: TGTGCCAGCACAGGGGGAGGGGTAGGGTCCCAAGGCTACACCTTC
CDR3 protein: CASTGGGVGSQGYTF

clone size: -
V gene: TRBV27
J gene: TRBJ2-1
D gene: -
CDR3 DNA: TGTGCCAGCAGTTTAGACAGTGTAGGCGGCTACAATGAGCAGTTCTTC
CDR3 protein: CASSLDSVGGYNEQFF

clone size: -
V gene: TRBV4-2
J gene: TRBJ1-3
D gene: -
CDR3 DNA: TGTGCCAGCAGCCCCGTGAGAGGGGTCCCTGGAAACACCATATATTTT
CDR3 protein: CASSPVRGVPGNTIYF

clone size: -
V gene: TRBV2
J gene: TRBJ1-1
D gene: -
CDR3 DNA: TGTGCCAGCAGGGTACTAGTGAACACTGAAGCTTTCTTT
CDR3 protein: CASRVLVNTEAFF

clone size: -
V gene: TRBV7-3
J gene: TRBJ2-1
D gene: TRBD1
CDR3 DNA: TGTGCCAGCAGCTTAAAGGGGGCAAGCTCCTACAATGAGCAGTTCTTC
CDR3 protein: CASSLKGASSYNEQFF

clone size: once
V gene: TRBV7-9
J gene: TRBJ1-6
D gene: -
CDR3 DNA: TGTGCCAGCAGCTTACGGCAGGGGATAAGGGGTGGTTCACCCCTCCACTTT
CDR3 protein: CASSLRQGIRGGSPLHF

clone size: few
V gene: TRBV28
J gene: TRBJ1-5
D gene: -
CDR3 DNA: TGTGCCATCGAACGATCACGGAATCAGCCCCAGCATTTT
CDR3 protein: CAIERSRNQPQHF

clone size: -
V gene: TRBV7-8
J gene: TRBJ2-1
D gene: -
CDR3 DNA: TGTGCCAGCAGCTTAGACAGAAACAATGAGCAGTTCTTC
CDR3 protein: CASSLDRNNEQFF

clone size: -
V gene: TRBV11-1
J gene: TRBJ2-1
D gene: -
CDR3 DNA: TGTGCCAGCAGCTTCCTTTCTGTGGGCGGGATAACCTACAATGAGCAGTTCTTC
CDR3 protein: CASSFLSVGGITYNEQFF

clone size: -
V gene: TRBV5-1
J gene: TRBJ1-2
D gene: TRBD1
CDR3 DNA: TGCGCCAGCAGCCCAAGGGGGCGAAATAACTATGGCTACACCTTC
CDR3 protein: CASSPRGRNNYGYTF

clone size: -
V gene: TRBV27
J gene: TRBJ2-2
D gene: -
CDR3 DNA: TGTGCCAGCAGTCCGGGACTGCCGAACACCGGGGAGCTGTTTTTT
CDR3 protein: CASSPGLPNTGELFF

clone size: -
V gene: TRBV5-1
J gene: TRBJ2-1
D gene: -
CDR3 DNA: TGCGCCAGCAGCTTGGTACAGGGCGTCAACAATGAGCAGTTCTTC
CDR3 protein: CASSLVQGVNNEQFF

clone size: -
V gene: TRBV14
J gene: TRBJ2-6
D gene: TRBD1
CDR3 DNA: TGTGCCAGCAGCCAAGATAACAGGGGGGCCTTGACTTTC
CDR3 protein: CASSQDNRGALTF

clone size: -
V gene: TRBV5-4
J gene: TRBJ2-3
D gene: TRBD2
CDR3 DNA: TGTGCCAGCAGCTTCCGTGGGGGGCGGGAGGCCACAGATACGCAGTATTTT
CDR3 protein: CASSFRGGREATDTQYF

clone size: once
V gene: TRBV2
J gene: TRBJ2-2
D gene: -
CDR3 DNA: TGTGCCAGCAAATTTTCGCGGGACGGGGAGCTGTTTTTT
CDR3 protein: CASKFSRDGELFF